This T cell receptor (beta chain) derives from a study of T cell responses to AZD1222 COVID-19 vaccine. Between the trimmed V and J ends, which lost 3 bases and 3 bases, there was a span of 17 bases. Germline loops: CDR1 LNHDA, CDR2 SQIVND (reference sequence). CDR3 length: 16 amino acids. Only in-frame clones appear in the TCRdb table, and some are missing; sequencing was by immunoSEQ multiplex PCR. This table holds over 150,000 clones, under 95% found once. Note on this clone: Its antigen is unknown.

General study findings and limits: The reported proportion of spike-specific TCRs targeting unmutated variant regions was nearly half. Spike-wide coverage was observed for vaccine-associated CD4 TCRs, with dominant responses at 160-218 and 743-854. Females made up more of the donors, who were largely white British, and clonal diversity may have come out too low.

The receptor's source is an adult who received the AZD1222 COVID-19 vaccine. This chain uses TRBV19 with TRBJ1-2; D is unclear. Source: peripheral blood, taken 28 days after the second AZD1222 dose. CDR3 protein: CASSIGQEEDYYGYTF. The CDR3 DNA is TGTGCCAGTAGTATCGGCCAGGAGGAGGACTACTATGGCTACACCTTC.